This T cell receptor (beta chain) derives from a study of control samples from healthy donors and cancer patients. Clones were sequenced by immunoSEQ multiplex PCR, and TCRdb holds only the in-frame ones, with some missing. The sample shows approximately 170,000 clones, about 91% of them seen only once. CDR1 and CDR2 from the germline V gene are SNHLY and FYNNEI. This CDR3 region has 14 residues. V shed 3 bases and J 4 bases; nucleotides not matched to a gene: 5. In regard to this clone: In the same sample, other DNA sequences code for this CDR3.

The V gene is TRBV2, the J gene TRBJ1-2, with 7 bases that match TRBD1. The sample comprised blood. The TCR comes from a woman in her thirties in good health. CDR3 amino acids: CASSEVSGGYGYTF. As DNA, the CDR3 is TGTGCCAGCAGTGAGGTTTCAGGGGGCTATGGCTACACCTTC.